A selection of T cell receptor beta chains follows, all from one sample in a study of blood T cell repertoires in COVID-19. Produced via immunoSEQ multiplex PCR; TCRdb's table is partial and in-frame only. The table shows 100,000 to 120,000 clones, with approximately 80% occurring only once. Source material: peripheral blood. These receptors were taken from a woman between 55 and 75 years old with acute or convalescent COVID-19. Each CDR3 is given with its conserved first and last residue. The D gene is left open where the match is weak. Clone size is given for some rows only: seen once, a few or many times, or a class if the clone is expanded.

D gene | J gene | V gene | clone size | CDR3 protein | CDR3 DNA
. | TRBJ2-1 | TRBV12-3/TRBV12-4 | . | CASSFRVDNEQFF | TGTGCCAGCAGTTTTCGGGTTGACAATGAGCAGTTCTTC
. | TRBJ1-6 | TRBV28 | once | CASSLSLGDSPLHF | TGTGCCAGCAGTTTATCCCTCGGGGATTCACCCCTCCACTTT
. | TRBJ1-2 | TRBV6-2/TRBV6-3 | . | CASSLFAGAGYTF | TGTGCCAGCAGTTTGTTTGCAGGGGCGGGCTACACCTTC
TRBD1 | TRBJ2-2 | TRBV6-4 | . | CASSRTGALTDGELFF | TGTGCCAGCAGTAGGACAGGGGCCTTAACAGACGGGGAGCTGTTTTTT
. | TRBJ1-5 | TRBV6-7 | . | CASSYRDQPQHF | TGTGCCAGCAGTTACCGGGATCAGCCCCAGCATTTT
TRBD2 | TRBJ2-1 | TRBV5-6 | . | CASSDLGLAGDRNEQFF | TGTGCCAGCAGCGACCTAGGACTAGCGGGGGATCGGAATGAGCAGTTCTTC
TRBD1 | TRBJ2-7 | TRBV5-1 | once | CASSLWGWTGSDEQYF | TGCGCCAGCAGCTTGTGGGGTTGGACAGGGTCGGACGAGCAGTACTTC
. | TRBJ2-1 | TRBV5-5 | . | CASSLLPGLNNEQFF | TGTGCCAGCAGCTTGTTACCAGGGCTTAACAATGAGCAGTTCTTC
. | TRBJ1-2 | TRBV9 | . | CASSPGSPGVGYTF | TGTGCCAGCAGCCCCGGGAGTCCGGGGGTTGGCTACACCTTC
. | TRBJ1-1 | TRBV3-1/TRBV3-2 | . | CASSHGNTEAFF | TGTGCCAGCAGCCACGGGAACACTGAAGCTTTCTTT
TRBD1 | TRBJ2-2 | TRBV10-1 | . | CAASLQGAIHTGELFF | TGCGCCGCCAGCTTACAGGGGGCTATTCACACCGGGGAGCTGTTTTTT
. | TRBJ1-2 | TRBV28 | once | CASSFRLYGYTF | TGTGCCAGCAGCTTTAGACTCTATGGCTACACCTTC
TRBD1 | TRBJ1-6 | TRBV11-3 | . | CASRPDGTGKDSPLHF | TGTGCCAGCCGCCCAGACGGGACAGGGAAGGATTCACCCCTCCACTTT
. | TRBJ1-1 | TRBV27 | once | CASGGFGEMNTEAFF | TGTGCCAGCGGTGGGTTCGGGGAAATGAACACTGAAGCTTTCTTT
TRBD1 | TRBJ1-2 | TRBV5-1 | . | CASSPGTASRNYGYTF | TGCGCCAGCAGCCCCGGGACAGCCTCCCGGAACTATGGCTACACCTTC
TRBD1 | TRBJ2-2 | TRBV18 | . | CASLRTGAHNTGELFF | TGTGCCAGCCTTCGGACAGGGGCCCACAACACCGGGGAGCTGTTTTTT
. | TRBJ1-4 | TRBV7-9 | . | CASSTPDSATNEKLFF | TGTGCCAGCAGCACCCCGGACAGTGCAACTAATGAAAAACTGTTTTTT
TRBD1 | TRBJ1-3 | TRBV5-1 | . | CASSPGQGATGNTIYF | TGCGCCAGCAGCCCGGGACAGGGGGCTACCGGAAACACCATATATTTT
TRBD1 | TRBJ1-2 | TRBV30 | . | CAWSGGQPFYGYTF | TGTGCCTGGAGTGGGGGACAGCCATTTTATGGCTACACCTTC
. | TRBJ1-1 | TRBV27 | . | CASSLIWTIGDGNTEAFF | TGTGCCAGCAGTTTAATTTGGACGATCGGGGATGGGAACACTGAAGCTTTCTTT
TRBD1 | TRBJ2-4 | TRBV20-1 | . | CSASKTGDKNIQYF | TGCAGTGCTAGTAAGACAGGGGACAAAAACATTCAGTACTTC
. | TRBJ1-6 | TRBV4-1 | few | CASSPGEDNSPLHF | TGCGCCAGCAGCCCCGGGGAGGATAATTCACCCCTCCACTTT
. | TRBJ1-1 | TRBV5-4 | . | CASSLVDTEAFF | TGTGCCAGCAGCTTGGTAGACACTGAAGCTTTCTTT
. | TRBJ1-2 | TRBV18 | . | CASSPTLLFCSRREGSGYTF | TGTGCCAGCTCACCAACGCTTTTATTCTGTTCGCGACGGGAGGGTAGCGGCTACACCTTC
. | TRBJ1-1 | TRBV19 | . | CASSIGLSGTEAFF | TGTGCCAGTAGTATAGGCCTTTCAGGGACTGAAGCTTTCTTT
TRBD2 | TRBJ2-2 | TRBV2 | . | CASRRLAVNTGELFF | TGTGCCAGCCGAAGACTAGCGGTGAACACCGGGGAGCTGTTTTTT